This record looks at one T cell receptor (beta chain) sequence and its context. The antigen it recognizes is unknown. Per-base quality was not reported, and no clone a single base away is much larger than it. The germline V gene specifies SGHDT as CDR1 and YYEEEE as CDR2. The germline V end is reduced by 3 bases and the J end by 3 bases; junction bases left unmatched: 9. The CDR3 starts with the cysteine, ends with the phenylalanine, and has 16 residues. Only the CDR3 DNA stays, 48 bases, in frame from base 1. CD8 naive samples consisted of CD45RO-negative cells that were positively selected for CCR7, yielding a CD45RA+CCR7+ population without TemRA cells. Donors were healthy HIV-negative adults with no recently reported acute infections or vaccinations. Every donor was a Caucasian adult living in Nashville, Tennessee, USA. After blood collection by leukapheresis, PBMCs were isolated using Ficoll-Histopaque density gradient centrifugation and then cryopreserved in the vapor phase of liquid nitrogen. Analytical flow cytometry was used to check the purity and quantity of every magnetically sorted T cell population. Genomic DNA was isolated from every sorted fraction and measured by UV absorbance on a Nanodrop 2000c.

The data stem from a study of shared clonotypes between healthy human individuals (dated by TCRdb to the early 2020s). For context, the study as a whole: The cohort comprised two women and a few men aged 18 to 49 years. Between about 0.9 and 8.9 billion PBMCs per donor were obtained by leukapheresis. The study deeply sequenced blood TCR repertoires of about five healthy adults to estimate repertoire size and the extent of clonotype sharing between individuals. Per donor, three plates each were used for CD4 naive and CD4 memory, two for CD8 naive, and one for CD8 memory. Libraries were prepared and TCR repertoires were sequenced by different laboratories using diverse techniques, in order to increase sequencing depth and limit assay-specific biases.

Using the deep immunoSEQ assay, multiplex PCR amplified TCR CDR3 regions from genomic DNA. Extracted genomic DNA from each cell subset was distributed evenly across all wells of several immunoSEQ 96-well plates, and each plate was treated as a replicate. For sorted subsets, each replicate PCR was loaded with around 220 ng genomic DNA, equivalent to roughly 30,000 T cell genomes. Purified libraries were measured with a Qubit 3.0 fluorometer, size-checked on a Bioanalyzer 2100, and measured again with the KAPA Library Quantification kit. Each immunoSEQ 96-well plate was sequenced on its own single-read 150-cycle Illumina NextSeq 550 flow cell. The published analysis was carried out like this. The immunoSEQ output contained only junctional sequences without quality scores, so filtering could not match that applied to full-length reads. Sequences were annotated with PyIR, a Python wrapper for IgBLAST v1.9, and V/J genes and CDR3 were assigned using IMGT germline references. Reads were filtered out if the reads had weak V/J assignments (E-value above 1e-6), no CDR3, stop codons, out-of-frame junctions, or ambiguous translated residues. V3J clonotypes were defined as sequences sharing the same inferred V gene, J gene, and CDR3 amino acid sequence. Percentage overlap between repertoires was calculated by dividing the number of shared unique clonotypes by the size of the smaller repertoire. RTK rarefaction, the Chao1 estimator, and Recon v2.1 estimates of unobserved clonotypes were used to assess repertoire richness. Generation probabilities were computed with OLGA for all TCRbeta clonotypes obtained by the gDNA method from four donors. This is the immuneACCESS table as TCRdb keeps it, with only in-frame sequences that have V and J called. A part of the clones is gone; compared with another copy, unresolved V genes explain less than half, and the rest is unexplained. V, J and clone size were drawn from that table, and D and trimming were deduced from the DNA. Recorded for this sample are around 2,000,000 clones; under 95% of them occurred a single time. The ten largest make up approximately 1.7% of the sample.

Summary of the overall study and its limitations: Based on pairwise subsampling, the degree of clonotype sharing among donors was expected to be affected by sequencing depth. Naive subsets generally had larger estimated clonotype richness than memory subsets. Because the study included only a small number of donors, the genetic and exposure-history diversity represented was limited. Sampling was limited to blood, and TCR repertoires in tissue likely differ from TCR repertoires in blood. Across a few donors, 4.5% to 6.5% of naive CD4, roughly 3.3% of naive CD8, about 2% of memory CD4, and 0.4% of memory CD8 clonotypes were shared. Compared with non-shared clonotypes, the clonotypes found in all four sorted-subset donors had higher generation probabilities. Rarefaction of sorted-subset datasets indicated incomplete sequencing despite the large sequencing depth.

Sequences were obtained from naive CD8+ T cells from PBMCs. The label giving this sample's cell subset or site can be read as: CD45RA+CCR7+. The chain joins TRBV5-6 to TRBJ1-5, with 7 central nucleotides matching TRBD1. The TCR was taken from a man younger than 35 in good health. Some clones in this sample may be carry-over from other donors' samples. CDR3 reads: CASSSGQPFLNQPQHF. The DNA sequence is given as TGTGCCAGCAGCTCGGGACAGCCCTTTCTCAATCAGCCCCAGCATTTT.